One and the same sample provided the 4 T cell receptor beta chains below, sequenced in a study of blood T cell repertoires in COVID-19. Generated by immunoSEQ multiplex PCR, the TCRdb table keeps only in-frame clones and is missing some. Seen here are more than 150,000 clones, 70% to 85% observed once, and the top ten hold 9.8%. Material: peripheral blood. The receptors here all came from a woman of 80 years or more with acute or convalescent COVID-19.

The chain is built from TRBV9 and TRBJ1-2, with 9 bases that match TRBD1. Germline values: CDR1 SGDLS, CDR2 YYNGEE. J gave up 4 bases and V 5 bases, and 0 bases lay outside the gene matches. The CDR3 sequence is 12 residues long. The DNA of the CDR3 is TGTGCCAGCAGGGACAGGGGCTATGGCTACACCTTC. This translates into CASRDRGYGYTF.

The chain combines TRBV3-1 (or the pseudogene TRBV3-2) with TRBJ1-2, with D possibly matching TRBD1 (5 bases). Deletions cut 1 base from V and 5 bases from J, with 8 bases between. CDR1 LGHDT and CDR2 YNNKEL come from the germline V gene (reference sequence). The length of the CDR3 is 13 residues. CDR3 amino acids: CASSQARQYGYTF. DNA of the CDR3: TGTGCCAGCAGCCAAGCTCGACAGTATGGCTACACCTTC.

The chain links TRBV5-1 to TRBJ2-7, with D perhaps matching TRBD1 (5 bases). Germline V gene sequence: CDR1 SGHRS, CDR2 YFSETQ. The CDR3 consists of 15 residues. V gave up 4 bases and J gave up 2 bases, with 16 bases separating them. CDR3 sequence (DNA): TGCGCCAGCAGCCCAGGACACGGCCAACCCTACGAGCAGTACTTC. Amino acids: CASSPGHGQPYEQYF.

V gene TRBV30 combines with J gene TRBJ2-2; the D gene is possibly TRBD2 (7 bases). This CDR3 has 13 amino acids. The V gene lost 7 bases and the J gene lost 4 bases, with 13 bases spanning the gap. Germline CDR1 is GTSNPN and CDR2 is SVGIG (reference sequence). CDR3 sequence reads: CASGGGGTGELFF. Written as DNA, the CDR3 is TGTGCCTCCGGAGGGGGGGGCACCGGGGAGCTGTTTTTT. Together with reference TRBV30 and TRBJ2-2, the CDR3 gives the full variable domain: SQTIHQWPATLVQPVGSPLSLECTVEGTSNPNLYWYRQAAGRGLQLLFYSVGIGQISSEVPQNLSASRPQDRQFILSSKKLLLSDSGFYLCASGGGGTGELFFGEGSRLTVL.